This T cell receptor beta chain emerged from a study of regulatory T cells in long-lasting Graves disease. Study-wide points: There were preferences for TRBV28, TRBJ1-2 and TRBJ2-5 in persistent disease.

Libraries of TCR beta came from iRepertoire HTBI primers plus Arm-PCR of CDR3 regions. Authors' data handling: Analysis of the samples identified about 62 TRBV and over 13 TRBJ segments. TCRdb itself ran the multiplex PCR reads through MiXCR, one entry per CDR3 protein. The V and J calls, along with clone size, are taken from TCRdb and not from the paper's own processing. The sample consists of 540,000 or so distinct CDR3 sequences, roughly 13% of them appearing once. Time point noted: newly diagnosed GD, antithyroid drugs for less than 3 months. The TCR library was made from RNA extracted from PBMCs. V was clipped by 5 bases and J by 0 bases, with 14 bases between them. Germline V gene sequence: CDR1 GTSNPN, CDR2 SVGIG (reference sequence). This CDR3 has 15 amino acids. A word on this clonotype: No antigen is known for it.

These records were also assigned to another study, of T cells in Graves' hyperthyroidism and ophthalmopathy. Per that paper: Diagnosis rested on symptoms, serum thyroxine and TRAb, thyroid ultrasound, and orbital computed tomography. Using the HTBI primer set, a first-round RT-PCR was run on the TCR CDR3.

This chain joins TRBV30 and TRBJ1-3, with D possibly matching TRBD1 (5 bases). Sequences were derived from peripheral blood mononuclear cells (PBMCs), sampled at new diagnosis, from a patient treated with antithyroid drugs. The TCR comes from a man aged 25 to 45 with Graves disease. The CDR3 region is CAWGAGRTSGNTIYF. The CDR3 DNA sequence: TGTGCCTGGGGGGCCGGACGGACCTCTGGAAACACCATATATTTT. The full variable domain, rest sourced from reference TRBV30 and TRBJ1-3, is SQTIHQWPATLVQPVGSPLSLECTVEGTSNPNLYWYRQAAGRGLQLLFYSVGIGQISSEVPQNLSASRPQDRQFILSSKKLLLSDSGFYLCAWGAGRTSGNTIYFGEGSWLTVV.